These 5 T cell receptor beta chains were all obtained from the same sample, sequenced in a study of HIV-infected children after antiretroviral therapy interruption. The TCR library was built from RNA with a 3' RACE protocol and unique molecular identifiers. TCRdb independently ran MiXCR on the 3' RACE reads; one entry per CDR3 protein. The data hold about 89,000 distinct CDR3 sequences, with around 6.9% observed a single time. Treatment described: PENTA 11 planned treatment interruption arm or continuous ART arm. The sample in question was CD45RA+ CD4+ T cells from PBMCs, pooled from several time points, obtained from a donor given antiretroviral therapy, either interrupted or continuous. Subset noted: naive CD4+ CD45RA+ CD45RO- T cells. The receptors come from a pool of human donors with HIV.

This clonotype has ten or more counts. The rearrangement joins TRBV2 to TRBJ2-1; D is possibly TRBD1 (6 bases). V gave up 6 bases and J gave up 0 bases, with 12 bases separating them. The CDR3 extends over 15 amino acids. Germline V gene data show CDR1 as SNHLY and CDR2 as FYNNEI. The CDR3 protein is CASSLQGSSYNEQFF. In DNA, the CDR3 is TGTGCCAGCAGCCTCCAGGGGAGCTCCTACAATGAGCAGTTCTTC.

This clonotype was found many times. The rearrangement links TRBV28 to TRBJ1-5; D may be TRBD1 (5 bases). Germline V gives CDR1 MDHEN, CDR2 SYDVKM. The CDR3 is made up of 15 amino acids. Deletions cut 3 bases from V and 6 bases from J, with 15 bases between. The CDR3 here is CASSLAPLGRQPQHF. For the CDR3, the DNA is TGTGCCAGCAGTTTGGCCCCATTGGGACGTCAGCCCCAGCATTTT.

This clonotype occurred many times. This chain joins TRBV4-1 and TRBJ1-1; D gene uncertain. The germline CDR1 and CDR2 sequences are MGHRA and YSYEKL. V lost 0 bases and J 6 bases, leaving 8 bases between the germline ends. The CDR3 covers 13 residues. Written as DNA, the CDR3 is TGCGCCAGCAGCCAAGAGCAGGTATCTGAAGCTTTCTTT. Protein sequence: CASSQEQVSEAFF.

The chain has TRBV20-1 and TRBJ2-1; TRBD2 aligns across 9 bases. The CDR3 is 16 residues long. From germline, CDR1 is DFQATT and CDR2 SNEGSKA (reference sequence). The V segment lost 3 bases and the J segment 4 bases; nucleotides outside the gene matches: 10. CDR3 coding DNA: TGCAGTGCTAGTGACGTAGCGGGGGCAAAATACAATGAGCAGTTCTTC. Amino acid sequence: CSASDVAGAKYNEQFF.

This clonotype occurred many times. The J gene is TRBJ2-5, the V gene TRBV5-5; 8 nucleotides align to TRBD1. This CDR3 is built from 16 residues. Unmatched junction bases numbered 13, after V lost 4 bases and J lost 5 bases. CDR1 is SGHKS and CDR2 is YYEKEE in the germline V gene (reference sequence). CDR3 protein: CASSLPTGQAVETQYF. CDR3 bases: TGTGCCAGCAGCCTACCGACGGGACAGGCCGTGGAGACCCAGTACTTC.